Ten or more counts support the clone carrying this T cell receptor beta chain. The sample is drawn from a study of T cell repertoires in cytomegalovirus infection. Across the whole study: It was the public TCR beta signatures that indicated both CMV infection and matching HLA type.

There are 15 residues in the CDR3. Per germline, CDR1 SGHTA and CDR2 FQGNSA. V dropped 5 bases and J dropped 5 bases, with 18 bases sitting between them. TCRdb re-analysed the reads in MiXCR, keeping a single row per CDR3 protein. This sample has around 450,000 distinct CDR3 sequences, with about a third found just once. The origin of this receptor is a human donor in good health (CMV status not recorded). Some clones in this sample may be carry-over from other donors' samples. The chain is built from TRBV7-2 and TRBJ2-5; TRBD2 might be the D (5 bases). What was sequenced was PBMCs. The CDR3 spells CASSKAGRSMETQYF. The CDR3 DNA follows: TGTGCCAGCAGCAAGGCGGGCAGATCTATGGAGACCCAGTACTTC.